These T cell receptor beta chains were read from a single sample in a study of blood T cell repertoires in COVID-19. The protocol was immunoSEQ multiplex PCR, while the TCRdb copy is restricted to in-frame clones and leaves out a portion. Counted here are around 200,000 clones, 70% to 90% occurring once; the ten biggest clones make up more than 2.5%. Sequencing was done on a sample of peripheral blood. The receptors derive from a man aged 55 to 70 with acute or convalescent COVID-19. Both conserved end residues are part of each CDR3. The order of the fields is J gene, V gene, D gene, clone size, CDR3 protein, CDR3 DNA. D genes are given only for firm matches. Size tells how often a clone was seen (once, few, many) or the class of an expanded clone, and some rows leave it out.

j_gene: TRBJ2-3
v_gene: TRBV10-2
d_gene: .
abundance: .
CDR3aa: CASSDFRITDTQYF
CDR3nt: TGCGCCAGCAGTGATTTCAGAATCACAGATACGCAGTATTTT

j_gene: TRBJ2-2
v_gene: TRBV7-3
d_gene: .
abundance: few
CDR3aa: CASSLTSNTGELFF
CDR3nt: TGTGCCAGCAGCTTAACCTCGAACACCGGGGAGCTGTTTTTT

j_gene: TRBJ2-6
v_gene: TRBV7-3
d_gene: TRBD1
abundance: .
CDR3aa: CASSQRTGGISGANVLTF
CDR3nt: TGTGCCAGCAGCCAAAGGACAGGTGGGATCTCTGGGGCCAACGTCCTGACTTTC

j_gene: TRBJ2-2
v_gene: TRBV12-3/TRBV12-4
d_gene: .
abundance: .
CDR3aa: CASSYLGDGELFF
CDR3nt: TGTGCCAGCAGTTATCTGGGAGACGGGGAGCTGTTTTTT

j_gene: TRBJ1-2
v_gene: TRBV4-3
d_gene: .
abundance: once
CDR3aa: CASSQGQVGYGYTF
CDR3nt: TGCGCCAGCAGCCAAGGACAAGTAGGTTATGGCTACACCTTC

j_gene: TRBJ2-1
v_gene: TRBV10-3
d_gene: TRBD2
abundance: .
CDR3aa: CAISSREPYNEQFF
CDR3nt: TGTGCCATCAGTTCGCGGGAGCCCTACAATGAGCAGTTCTTC

j_gene: TRBJ1-1
v_gene: TRBV18
d_gene: .
abundance: .
CDR3aa: CASSPFEGLQGDTEAFF
CDR3nt: TGTGCCAGCTCACCATTCGAGGGGCTACAGGGCGACACTGAAGCTTTCTTT

j_gene: TRBJ2-1
v_gene: TRBV2
d_gene: TRBD2
abundance: .
CDR3aa: CASSLGTSEYNEQFF
CDR3nt: TGTGCCAGCAGTCTGGGGACTAGCGAATACAATGAGCAGTTCTTC

j_gene: TRBJ1-2
v_gene: TRBV6-5
d_gene: .
abundance: .
CDR3aa: CASSYYRDTNYGYTF
CDR3nt: TGTGCCAGCAGTTACTATCGGGACACTAACTATGGCTACACCTTC

j_gene: TRBJ2-1
v_gene: TRBV6-5
d_gene: TRBD1
abundance: .
CDR3aa: CASSFPGTGKGNEQFF
CDR3nt: TGTGCCAGCAGTTTCCCCGGGACAGGGAAGGGGAATGAGCAGTTCTTC

j_gene: TRBJ2-7
v_gene: TRBV30
d_gene: TRBD1
abundance: .
CDR3aa: CAWSVQGTGSTYEQYF
CDR3nt: TGTGCCTGGAGTGTACAGGGGACAGGTTCAACCTACGAGCAGTACTTC

j_gene: TRBJ2-1
v_gene: TRBV20-1
d_gene: TRBD2
abundance: .
CDR3aa: CSASASGSRNEQFF
CDR3nt: TGCAGTGCTAGTGCTAGCGGGAGTCGTAATGAGCAGTTCTTC

j_gene: TRBJ2-7
v_gene: TRBV19
d_gene: .
abundance: .
CDR3aa: CASSIARQPPYEQYF
CDR3nt: TGTGCCAGTAGTATCGCCAGGCAGCCTCCCTACGAGCAGTACTTC

j_gene: TRBJ1-6
v_gene: TRBV2
d_gene: TRBD1
abundance: .
CDR3aa: CASRITDRENSPLHF
CDR3nt: TGTGCCAGCAGGATTACCGACAGGGAGAATTCACCCCTCCACTTT

j_gene: TRBJ2-1
v_gene: TRBV5-1
d_gene: TRBD1
abundance: .
CDR3aa: CASSYRDRVYNEQFF
CDR3nt: TGCGCCAGCAGCTACCGGGACAGGGTTTACAATGAGCAGTTCTTC

j_gene: TRBJ2-5
v_gene: TRBV19
d_gene: .
abundance: .
CDR3aa: CASSPIPSGQETQYF
CDR3nt: TGTGCCAGTAGTCCCATTCCTTCGGGCCAAGAGACCCAGTACTTC

j_gene: TRBJ1-5
v_gene: TRBV5-6
d_gene: .
abundance: once
CDR3aa: CASSWGPPGGNQPQHF
CDR3nt: TGTGCCAGCAGCTGGGGCCCTCCGGGGGGCAATCAGCCCCAGCATTTT

j_gene: TRBJ2-1
v_gene: TRBV3-1/TRBV3-2
d_gene: .
abundance: .
CDR3aa: CASSQIQGLNEQFF
CDR3nt: TGTGCCAGCAGCCAAATACAGGGTTTAAATGAGCAGTTCTTC

j_gene: TRBJ2-2
v_gene: TRBV7-8
d_gene: .
abundance: few
CDR3aa: CASSFGSPPGELFF
CDR3nt: TGTGCCAGCAGCTTTGGGAGCCCACCCGGGGAGCTGTTTTTT

j_gene: TRBJ1-5
v_gene: TRBV28
d_gene: .
abundance: .
CDR3aa: CASRVPRTRFGNQPQHF
CDR3nt: TGTGCCAGCAGGGTCCCAAGGACTCGGTTCGGCAATCAGCCCCAGCATTTT

j_gene: TRBJ1-1
v_gene: TRBV6-5
d_gene: .
abundance: few
CDR3aa: CASNLGGGTEAFF
CDR3nt: TGTGCCAGCAACTTAGGGGGGGGGACTGAAGCTTTCTTT

j_gene: TRBJ2-1
v_gene: TRBV7-8
d_gene: TRBD2
abundance: .
CDR3aa: CASRLGGGLAGGSYNEQFF
CDR3nt: TGTGCCAGCAGACTAGGAGGGGGACTAGCGGGAGGATCCTACAATGAGCAGTTCTTC

j_gene: TRBJ1-2
v_gene: TRBV7-9
d_gene: .
abundance: .
CDR3aa: CASSLAGGDRAYGYTF
CDR3nt: TGTGCCAGCAGCTTAGCGGGCGGTGACAGAGCCTATGGCTACACCTTC

j_gene: TRBJ2-4
v_gene: TRBV12-3/TRBV12-4
d_gene: TRBD1
abundance: .
CDR3aa: CASSEYRGNIQYF
CDR3nt: TGTGCCAGCAGCGAATACAGGGGAAACATTCAGTACTTC

j_gene: TRBJ1-1
v_gene: TRBV7-9
d_gene: TRBD1
abundance: .
CDR3aa: CASSSGTGGTTEAFF
CDR3nt: TGTGCCAGCAGCTCCGGGACAGGGGGGACGACTGAAGCTTTCTTT

j_gene: TRBJ2-2
v_gene: TRBV28
d_gene: .
abundance: .
CDR3aa: CASSLVGSGELFF
CDR3nt: TGTGCCAGCAGTTTAGTGGGCTCCGGGGAGCTGTTTTTT

j_gene: TRBJ2-2
v_gene: TRBV19
d_gene: .
abundance: .
CDR3aa: CASSITLGSINTGELFF
CDR3nt: TGTGCCAGTAGTATAACATTAGGGAGCATCAACACCGGGGAGCTGTTTTTT

j_gene: TRBJ2-7
v_gene: TRBV28
d_gene: .
abundance: .
CDR3aa: CASSRQGGYEQYF
CDR3nt: TGTGCCAGCAGCCGACAGGGAGGCTACGAGCAGTACTTC

j_gene: TRBJ2-2
v_gene: TRBV28
d_gene: .
abundance: .
CDR3aa: CASSRPPGLPVELFF
CDR3nt: TGTGCCAGCAGTCGACCCCCGGGTCTACCGGTGGAGCTGTTTTTT

j_gene: TRBJ2-2
v_gene: TRBV3-1/TRBV3-2
d_gene: TRBD2
abundance: .
CDR3aa: CASSQDHWGRSGGNTGELFF
CDR3nt: TGTGCCAGCAGCCAAGATCACTGGGGTCGGAGCGGGGGAAACACCGGGGAGCTGTTTTTT

j_gene: TRBJ2-7
v_gene: TRBV6-5
d_gene: TRBD2
abundance: .
CDR3aa: CASKGGSVSYEQYF
CDR3nt: TGTGCCAGCAAGGGCGGGAGTGTCTCCTACGAGCAGTACTTC

j_gene: TRBJ2-2
v_gene: TRBV7-9
d_gene: TRBD2
abundance: .
CDR3aa: CASSFFGLAGLGTGELFF
CDR3nt: TGTGCCAGCAGCTTTTTCGGACTAGCGGGACTCGGCACCGGGGAGCTGTTTTTT

j_gene: TRBJ2-3
v_gene: TRBV7-2
d_gene: TRBD2
abundance: .
CDR3aa: CASSPTSGRADTQYF
CDR3nt: TGTGCCAGCAGCCCGACTAGCGGGAGAGCGGATACGCAGTATTTT

j_gene: TRBJ2-7
v_gene: TRBV7-2
d_gene: TRBD1
abundance: .
CDR3aa: CASSLGTGGTDEQYF
CDR3nt: TGTGCCAGCAGCCTCGGGACAGGGGGGACCGACGAGCAGTACTTC

j_gene: TRBJ2-1
v_gene: TRBV24-1
d_gene: TRBD1
abundance: once
CDR3aa: CATSDNRDSTYNEQFF
CDR3nt: TGTGCCACCAGTGATAACCGGGACAGCACCTACAATGAGCAGTTCTTC

j_gene: TRBJ2-2
v_gene: TRBV2
d_gene: .
abundance: .
CDR3aa: CASRRNTGELFF
CDR3nt: TGTGCCAGCAGGAGGAACACCGGGGAGCTGTTTTTT

j_gene: TRBJ1-4
v_gene: TRBV9
d_gene: .
abundance: .
CDR3aa: CASSPPSGGIEKLFF
CDR3nt: TGTGCCAGCAGCCCCCCCTCGGGAGGCATCGAAAAACTGTTTTTT

j_gene: TRBJ2-7
v_gene: TRBV2
d_gene: .
abundance: .
CDR3aa: CASRASSYEQYF
CDR3nt: TGTGCCAGCAGGGCAAGCTCCTACGAGCAGTACTTC

j_gene: TRBJ2-7
v_gene: TRBV19
d_gene: TRBD2
abundance: .
CDR3aa: CASSLASGTGQYF
CDR3nt: TGTGCCAGTAGTTTGGCTAGCGGTACGGGGCAGTACTTC

j_gene: TRBJ2-1
v_gene: TRBV5-1
d_gene: .
abundance: .
CDR3aa: CATQRSGPANEQFF
CDR3nt: TGCGCCACCCAGAGGAGCGGCCCGGCCAATGAGCAGTTCTTC

j_gene: TRBJ2-3
v_gene: TRBV7-3
d_gene: TRBD2
abundance: once
CDR3aa: CASSRTGGGQWQYF
CDR3nt: TGTGCCAGCAGCCGAACAGGCGGGGGGCAGTGGCAGTATTTT

j_gene: TRBJ2-7
v_gene: TRBV30
d_gene: .
abundance: .
CDR3aa: CAWSPPSTYEQYF
CDR3nt: TGTGCCTGGAGTCCCCCTAGCACCTACGAGCAGTACTTC

j_gene: TRBJ2-1
v_gene: TRBV7-2
d_gene: TRBD2
abundance: .
CDR3aa: CASSPRLAQSSYNEQFF
CDR3nt: TGTGCCAGCAGCCCGCGACTAGCACAGAGCTCCTACAATGAGCAGTTCTTC

j_gene: TRBJ2-3
v_gene: TRBV5-4
d_gene: TRBD2
abundance: .
CDR3aa: CASSKGLAGGTDTQYF
CDR3nt: TGTGCCAGCAGCAAGGGACTAGCGGGAGGGACAGATACGCAGTATTTT

j_gene: TRBJ2-1
v_gene: TRBV28
d_gene: .
abundance: .
CDR3aa: CASSGGALLYNEQFF
CDR3nt: TGTGCCAGCAGTGGGGGGGCTCTTTTATACAATGAGCAGTTCTTC

j_gene: TRBJ2-7
v_gene: TRBV6-6
d_gene: TRBD1
abundance: few
CDR3aa: CASRRDRVSSNEQYF
CDR3nt: TGTGCCAGCAGGCGAGACAGGGTATCTTCCAACGAGCAGTACTTC

j_gene: TRBJ1-1
v_gene: TRBV14
d_gene: .
abundance: .
CDR3aa: CASSQDMNTEAFF
CDR3nt: TGTGCCAGCAGCCAGGACATGAACACTGAAGCTTTCTTT

j_gene: TRBJ2-2
v_gene: TRBV9
d_gene: TRBD2
abundance: once
CDR3aa: CASSSSGSSTGELFF
CDR3nt: TGTGCCAGCAGCTCTAGCGGGAGTAGCACCGGGGAGCTGTTTTTT